The 9 T cell receptor beta chains below come from one sample, sequenced in a study of T-cell reconstitution after alpha-beta-depleted transplantation in children. It was with unique molecular identifiers that the TCRbeta library was prepared. From the PCR reads, TCRdb called clonotypes with MiXCR, one entry per CDR3 protein. The repertoire holds hundreds of thousands of distinct CDR3 sequences, with over 10% as singletons. The starting material was PBMCs, obtained before TCRalphabeta/CD19-depleted stem cell transplant. Receptors were obtained from a girl aged 2 to 10 with congenital amegakaryocytic thrombocytopenia, due to receive a stem cell transplant.

In its sample, this clonotype was seen many times. The DNA of the CDR3 is TGCGCCAGCAGCCAAGTGGCAGGTGAGCAGTTCTTC. Translating gives CASSQVAGEQFF. V and J are TRBV4-1 and TRBJ2-1; D remains ambiguous. V was cut by 1 base and J by 9 bases, with 7 bases left in between. Per germline, CDR1 MGHRA and CDR2 YSYEKL. The CDR3 runs to 12 residues.

The chain links TRBV29-1 to TRBJ2-5; 10 nucleotides align to TRBD1. The CDR3 spans 16 residues. CDR1 is SQVTM and CDR2 is ANQGSEA in the germline V gene. J gave up 5 bases and V 7 bases, and 16 bases lay outside the gene matches. The CDR3 DNA is TGCAGCGCCGAAGGAAAGGGACAGGGGCCCGGGGAGACCCAGTACTTC. Translated, it gives CSAEGKGQGPGETQYF.

This clonotype appeared a few times. This rearrangement joins TRBV3-1 to TRBJ2-5; D not certain. The germline V gene has CDR1 LGHDT and CDR2 YNNKEL (reference sequence). The CDR3 spans 14 residues. V was cut by 1 base and J by 5 bases, with 11 bases left in between. In nucleotides, the CDR3 is TGTGCCAGCAGCCAAGTTGTGGGAAGTGAGACCCAGTACTTC. Translated, it gives CASSQVVGSETQYF.

This clonotype was detected a few times. The rearrangement links TRBV6-1 to TRBJ2-7, with D unresolved. CDR1 is MNHNS, CDR2 SASEGT, per germline. There are 14 residues in the CDR3. Trimming took off 6 bases at V and 6 bases at J, with 18 bases between the two ends. Written as DNA, the CDR3 is TGTGCCAGCAGCCCCACCAACGCCGTCAGCGAGCAGTACTTC. Its translation: CASSPTNAVSEQYF.

This clonotype was picked up many times. The chain links TRBV20-1 to TRBJ2-7, with 8 positions matching TRBD2. The germline V gene has CDR1 DFQATT and CDR2 SNEGSKA (reference sequence). Trimming took 0 bases from V and 6 from J; bases not matched to a gene: 10. The CDR3 is 15 amino acids. This CDR3 reads CSARELRAGVIEQYF. DNA for the CDR3: TGCAGTGCTAGAGAGCTCCGAGCGGGAGTGATCGAGCAGTACTTC.

The chain has TRBV3-1 and TRBJ2-2, with D perhaps matching TRBD1 (6 bases). V was trimmed by 1 base and J by 7 bases, leaving 13 bases between them. CDR3 length: 15 residues. Germline V CDR1 and CDR2: LGHDT, YNNKEL (reference sequence). CDR3 residues: CASSQARGVVGELFF. The CDR3 region has the DNA TGTGCCAGCAGCCAAGCCAGGGGAGTAGTCGGGGAGCTGTTTTTT. Together with reference TRBV3-1 and TRBJ2-2, the CDR3 gives the full variable domain: DTAVSQTPKYLVTQMGNDKSIKCEQNLGHDTMYWYKQDSKKFLKIMFSYNNKELIINETVPNRFSPKSPDKAHLNLHINSLELGDSAVYFCASSQARGVVGELFFGEGSRLTVL.

The chain couples TRBV12-3 or TRBV12-4 to TRBJ2-2, with a possible D match to TRBD2 (5 bases). This CDR3 is 15 amino acids long. The V end lost 4 bases, the J end lost 2 bases, and 11 bases lay between the germline ends. This chain's CDR3 is CASSWMSGNTGELFF. In nucleotides, the CDR3 is TGTGCCAGCAGTTGGATGAGCGGAAACACCGGGGAGCTGTTTTTT.

This clonotype was seen repeatedly, ten times or more. This chain links TRBV28 with TRBJ2-7; D remains ambiguous. CDR1 is MDHEN, CDR2 SYDVKM, per germline. Deletions cut 0 bases from V and 4 bases from J, with 4 bases between. CDR3 length: 12 amino acids. CDR3 in DNA: TGTGCCAGCAGTTTATGGGGGTACGAGCAGTACTTC. Encoded protein: CASSLWGYEQYF.

This clonotype was observed many times. The chain carries TRBV29-1 and TRBJ2-3; D gene uncertain. The CDR3 runs to 11 residues. CDR1 SQVTM and CDR2 ANQGSEA come from the germline V gene. Deletions cut 6 bases from V and 1 base from J, with 5 bases between. In nucleotides, the CDR3 is TGCAGCGTCCCCCGCACAGATACGCAGTATTTT. Protein sequence: CSVPRTDTQYF.